A single sample is the source of the 14 T cell receptor beta chains below, sequenced in a study of T cells after yellow fever vaccination. MiXCR, run by TCRdb on the 5' RACE reads, gives a single entry per CDR3 protein. The repertoire holds some 320,000 distinct CDR3 sequences, with roughly 9.4% as singletons. The sample was PBMCs, taken on the day of the first yellow fever vaccination. Source of these receptors: a man younger than 30 who received the YFV17D yellow fever vaccine.

The rearrangement joins TRBV6-5 to TRBJ1-5; D is unresolved. The CDR3 totals 14 residues. V was clipped by 2 bases and J by 11 bases, with 16 bases between them. Germline assignment: CDR1 MNHEY and CDR2 SVGAGI. In DNA, the CDR3 is TGTGCCAGCAGTTACCGCGAACACCGCGGGGCCCAGCATTTT. Amino acid sequence: CASSYREHRGAQHF.

This clonotype was counted between two and nine times. This chain uses TRBV24-1 with TRBJ2-1; 8 nucleotides agree with TRBD2. V was clipped by 9 bases and J by 1 base; unmatched bases: 7. There are 15 residues in the CDR3. Germline CDR1 reads KGHDR; CDR2 reads SFDVKD. The CDR3 DNA sequence: TGTGCCACCGCCCCAACTAGCGGATCCTACAATGAGCAGTTCTTC. Protein sequence: CATAPTSGSYNEQFF.

This sequence joins TRBV6-2 or TRBV6-3 and TRBJ2-3, with D possibly called TRBD1 or TRBD2 (6 bases each). Germline lookup yields CDR1 MNHEY and CDR2 SVGEGT. The germline V and J ends were trimmed by 2 bases and 2 bases, with 23 bases remaining between them. CDR3 length: 19 amino acids. The CDR3 loop reads CASSYQQGGDLLITDTQYF. The CDR3 DNA reads as TGTGCCAGCAGTTACCAACAGGGAGGCGACCTATTAATCACAGATACGCAGTATTTT.

This clonotype appeared many times. V gene TRBV7-9 combines with J gene TRBJ2-4; maybe TRBD2 (5 bases). CDR3 size: 15 residues. Germline V lookup: CDR1 SEHNR, CDR2 FQNEAQ (reference sequence). Deletions cut 0 bases from V and 4 bases from J, with 10 bases between. The CDR3 coding sequence is TGTGCCAGCAGCTTAGCTGTGACTAAAAAAAACATTCAGTACTTC. It encodes CASSLAVTKKNIQYF.

The chain employs TRBV7-6 and TRBJ2-1; 13 bases align to TRBD2. V lost 2 bases and J lost 8; bases outside the gene matches: 12. This CDR3 is 18 amino acids long. CDR1 is SGHVS and CDR2 is FNYEAQ in the germline V gene. The CDR3 is CASSLWASGTSGVHEQFF. As DNA, the CDR3 is TGTGCCAGCAGCTTATGGGCCTCCGGGACTAGCGGGGTCCATGAGCAGTTCTTC.

The CDR3 DNA sequence: TGCAGTGCTAGAGATCGGGGGACTAGCGGGGGGTCAGGCAGAGATACGCAGTATTTT. Protein: CSARDRGTSGGSGRDTQYF. The chain carries TRBV20-1 and TRBJ2-3; 15 nucleotides agree with TRBD2. This CDR3 contains 19 residues. Germline V gene data show CDR1 as DFQATT and CDR2 as SNEGSKA (reference sequence). The V segment lost 0 bases and the J segment 5 bases; nucleotides outside the gene matches: 12.

The chain combines TRBV4-2 with TRBJ1-1; D not certain. Trimming cost V 7 bases and J 1 base, with 10 bases left between them. The CDR3 contains 13 residues. Germline assignment: CDR1 LGHNA and CDR2 YNFKEQ. Written as DNA, the CDR3 is TGTGCCAGCAACGGCAGGACGAACACTGAAGCTTTCTTT. Its protein is CASNGRTNTEAFF.

This clonotype has more than one count but fewer than ten. The V and J genes are TRBV5-1 and TRBJ2-3; tentative D call: TRBD1 (6 bases). The length of the CDR3 is 14 residues. V was cut by 2 bases and J by 2 bases, with 9 bases left in between. CDR1 SGHRS and CDR2 YFSETQ come from the germline V gene. DNA for the CDR3: TGCGCCAGCAGCTTAGAGGGGGACACAGATACGCAGTATTTT. Its translation is CASSLEGDTDTQYF. Combining the CDR3 with reference TRBV5-1 and TRBJ2-3 gives the whole variable domain KAGVTQTPRYLIKTRGQQVTLSCSPISGHRSVSWYQQTPGQGLQFLFEYFSETQRNKGNFPGRFSGRQFSNSRSEMNVSTLELGDSALYLCASSLEGDTDTQYFGPGTRLTVL.

The genes are TRBV16 and TRBJ1-1, with D unclear. CDR3 length equals 14 residues. V was cut by 0 bases and J by 1 base, with 6 bases left in between. Germline CDR1 is KGHSY and CDR2 is FQNENV. CDR3 DNA sequence: TGTGCCAGCAGCCAATCGGGCAGGAACACTGAAGCTTTCTTT. As protein: CASSQSGRNTEAFF.

This clonotype was seen repeatedly, ten times or more. The chain is built from TRBV7-9 and TRBJ2-2, with TRBD1 matching 9 bases. The CDR3 has 16 amino acids. Looked up from germline, CDR1 is SEHNR and CDR2 is FQNEAQ (reference sequence). V lost 6 bases to trimming and J lost 4 bases; unmatched junction nucleotides: 9. CDR3 nucleotides: TGTGCCAGCAGAAAACCGGGACAGGGCTTCACCGGGGAGCTGTTTTTT. Translating it yields CASRKPGQGFTGELFF.

This clonotype was seen more than once but under ten times. The V call is TRBV20-1, the J call TRBJ2-1; a weak D match, TRBD2 (5 bases). V was trimmed by 2 bases and J by 11 bases, leaving 22 bases between them. Germline V gives CDR1 DFQATT, CDR2 SNEGSKA (reference sequence). The CDR3 is 15 amino acids. The CDR3 DNA sequence: TGCAGTGCTAGAATATCGTGGGGAGTGGCGCGTCAGCAGTTCTTC. Protein: CSARISWGVARQQFF.

This clonotype was detected a few times. The chain employs TRBV20-1 and TRBJ2-5; 9 bases are shared with TRBD1. CDR1 DFQATT and CDR2 SNEGSKA come from the germline V gene (reference sequence). CDR3 size: 13 residues. V shed 3 bases and J 5 bases; nucleotides not matched to a gene: 4. The CDR3: CSARLGTGETQYF. CDR3 coding DNA: TGCAGTGCTAGGCTGGGGACAGGGGAGACCCAGTACTTC.

This clonotype was found a few times. The genes are TRBV4-3 and TRBJ1-4; 7 nucleotides align to TRBD1. CDR1 LGHNA and CDR2 YSLEER come from the germline V gene. V was pared by 1 base and J by 3 bases, with 5 bases of the junction left unmatched. The length of the CDR3 is 16 residues. CDR3 region: CASSQGYGQANEKLFF. The CDR3 region has the DNA TGCGCCAGCAGCCAAGGGTACGGACAGGCTAATGAAAAACTGTTTTTT.

The genes are TRBV4-2 and TRBJ2-5; 14 bases fit TRBD2. This CDR3 region has 17 residues. The junction had 4 bases not matched to a gene; V was cut back by 0 bases and J by 4 bases. From germline, CDR1 is LGHNA and CDR2 YNFKEQ. The CDR3 here is CASSQEPGTSGGETQYF. CDR3 bases: TGTGCCAGCAGCCAAGAACCCGGGACTAGCGGGGGAGAGACCCAGTACTTC.